This T cell receptor (beta chain) originates from a study of blood T cells in healthy people across ages. The CDR3 spans 13 residues. CDR1 is SGHKS, CDR2 YYEKEE, per germline (reference sequence). Germline trimming cut 5 bases from V and 7 bases from J; bases unmatched to any gene: 2. This clonotype was detected ten times or more. Its antigen is unknown. A second PCR of roughly 7 to 11 cycles used a sample-barcoded 5' primer and a J-beta primer mix. TCRdb redid the calling of the 5' RACE reads with MiXCR, one entry per CDR3 protein. There are 1.5 million to 2 million distinct CDR3 sequences in the sample; 28% occur only once, and 7.7% lies in the top ten. Whole-study results and caveats: A roughly linear fall in TCR beta diversity per million T cells was seen with increasing age.

The origin of this receptor is a woman aged 25 to 39 in good health. The chain combines TRBV5-5 with TRBJ2-1; 11 nucleotides align to TRBD1. Material for sequencing was blood. This CDR3 reads CASRGTGGNEQFF. The CDR3 region has the DNA TGTGCCAGCAGGGGGACAGGGGGGAATGAGCAGTTCTTC. The entire variable domain, with the rest obtained from reference TRBV5-5 and TRBJ2-1, is as follows: DAGVTQSPTHLIKTRGQQVTLRCSPISGHKSVSWYQQVLGQGPQFIFQYYEKEERGRGNFPDRFSARQFPNYSSELNVNALLLGDSALYLCASRGTGGNEQFFGPGTRLTVL.